This T cell receptor (beta chain) was sequenced for a study of CD8+CD57+ T cells in acquired aplastic anemia. Study context: The sorted CD4+ and CD8+ cells yielded an average approximately 3 ug of DNA. Study results and caveats: Simpson's diversity of CD8+ cells was not significantly different in patients compared with controls.

V dropped 5 bases and J dropped 11 bases, with 22 bases sitting between them. There are 15 residues in the CDR3. The germline gives CDR1 SEHNR, CDR2 FQNEAQ (reference sequence). Selection for sequencing was limited to patients who had shown CD8+CD57+ cell expansion by flow cytometry. Points on this clonotype: Its antigen is undetermined.

Genomic DNA provided the template from which TCR beta VDJ and CDR3 profiles were obtained. TCRdb ran MiXCR on the reads and lists one entry per CDR3 protein. This sample has hundreds of thousands of distinct CDR3 sequences, with 82% found just once. The sequenced material came from sorted CD4+, CD8+, or CD8+CD57+ T cells (not recorded which) from PBMCs. V is TRBV7-9 and J is TRBJ2-1; perhaps TRBD1 as D (5 bases). This sequence was found in a human donor with aplastic anemia. CDR3 residues: CASSLVSREETQQFF. CDR3 bases: TGTGCCAGCAGCCTAGTGAGCAGGGAAGAGACCCAGCAGTTCTTC.